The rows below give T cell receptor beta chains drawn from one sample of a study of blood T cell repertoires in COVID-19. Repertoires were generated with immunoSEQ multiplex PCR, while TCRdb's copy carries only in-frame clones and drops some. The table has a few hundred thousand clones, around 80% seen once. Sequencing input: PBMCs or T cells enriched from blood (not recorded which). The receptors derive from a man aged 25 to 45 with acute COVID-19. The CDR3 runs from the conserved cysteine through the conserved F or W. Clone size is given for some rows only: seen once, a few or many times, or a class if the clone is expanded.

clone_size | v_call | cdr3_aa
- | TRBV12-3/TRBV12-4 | CATGVGFNTEAFF
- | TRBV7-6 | CATAGSGLAGETQYF
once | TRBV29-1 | CSVTDRVGYGYTF
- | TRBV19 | CASINTGSGANVLTF
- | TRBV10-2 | CASSTQGANTIYF
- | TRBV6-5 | CASRTLLTGAQYF
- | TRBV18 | CASSRLAPGELFF
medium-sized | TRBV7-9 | CASSLTQDSYNEQFF
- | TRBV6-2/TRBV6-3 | CASSYSGLAGAHSDEQFF
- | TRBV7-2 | CASSLPSGSSDTQYF
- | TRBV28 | CASWSREVNQPQHF
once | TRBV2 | CASEPEAGGYYGYTF
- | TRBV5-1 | CASSLGSGGVNQPQHF
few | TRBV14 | CASSPVAGVWANYGYTF
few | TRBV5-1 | CASSLTHPSSSEETQYF
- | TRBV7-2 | CASSMNRGPNEKLFF
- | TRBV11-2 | CASSLSNTIYF
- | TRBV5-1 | CASSLAGLGTDTQYF
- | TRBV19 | CASSMGPDNSPLHF
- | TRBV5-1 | CASSWKGQSTEAFF
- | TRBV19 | CASNDRGETGELFF
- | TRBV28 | CASRVSLGDSSGGGYTF
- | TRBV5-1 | CASSPGGAPNEQFF
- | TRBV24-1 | CATRGQGDTEAFF
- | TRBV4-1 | CASSQTGQGSNYGYTF
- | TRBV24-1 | CATSDLSVGTQTQYF
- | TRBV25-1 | CASRTDAGFAEAFF
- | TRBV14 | CASSQGRGPGKETQYF
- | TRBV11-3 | CASSSRDSHTDTQYF
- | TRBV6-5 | CATRLAGVTGELFF
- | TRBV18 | CASSPPGMDTQYF
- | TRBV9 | CASTPPDRLNYGYTF
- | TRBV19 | CASSTRDPQRVFNNEQFF
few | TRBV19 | CASSMGHSLNEQFF
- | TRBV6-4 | CASSDSISVPGELFF
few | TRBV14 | CASRDAPEGIQYF
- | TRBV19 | CASSDTGTGVYEQFF
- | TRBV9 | CASSGPGTVPITIYF
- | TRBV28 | CASSLEASVGNQPQHF
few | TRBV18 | CASSSGQGAKELFF
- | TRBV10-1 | CASSESSGNPPETQYF
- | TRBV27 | CASSLEIKANYGYTF
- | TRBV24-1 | CATSDGDGGEKLFF
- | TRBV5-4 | CASSKGLDRDSYNSPLHF
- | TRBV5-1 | CASSLQTTGSQEAFF
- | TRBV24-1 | CATSDYGGTPAATQYF
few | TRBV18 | CASSPEGGTVNTEAFF
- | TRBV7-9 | CASSLGTGHDNQPQHF
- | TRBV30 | CAWKADSGANVLTF
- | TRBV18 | CASSRGQSYNEQFF
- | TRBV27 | CASSLYGEEVSGYTF